The TCR beta chain described here comes from a study of T cell repertoires in cytomegalovirus infection. The sample holds many counts of this clonotype. With 5 bases removed from V and 2 bases from J, the gap between germline ends came to 12 bases. The germline CDR1 and CDR2 sequences are LNHDA and SQIVND (reference sequence). The CDR3 totals 14 residues. In TCRdb, the reads were re-called with MiXCR into one record per CDR3 protein. The data contain more than 500,000 distinct CDR3 sequences, about 15% of them singletons. The V gene is TRBV19, the J gene TRBJ1-1; unclear D gene. Sample: CD8+ T cells from PBMCs. The TCR was taken from a human donor in good health (CMV status not recorded). Some clones in this sample may be carry-over from other donors' samples. CDR3 amino acids: CASSFRDTNTEAFF. The CDR3 nucleotides are TGTGCCAGTAGTTTTAGGGATACTAACACTGAAGCTTTCTTT. Supplemented by reference TRBV19 and TRBJ1-1, the full variable domain reads DGGITQSPKYLFRKEGQNVTLSCEQNLNHDAMYWYRQDPGQGLRLIYYSQIVNDFQKGDIAEGYSVSREKKESFPLTVTSAQKNPTAFYLCASSFRDTNTEAFFGQGTRLTVV.